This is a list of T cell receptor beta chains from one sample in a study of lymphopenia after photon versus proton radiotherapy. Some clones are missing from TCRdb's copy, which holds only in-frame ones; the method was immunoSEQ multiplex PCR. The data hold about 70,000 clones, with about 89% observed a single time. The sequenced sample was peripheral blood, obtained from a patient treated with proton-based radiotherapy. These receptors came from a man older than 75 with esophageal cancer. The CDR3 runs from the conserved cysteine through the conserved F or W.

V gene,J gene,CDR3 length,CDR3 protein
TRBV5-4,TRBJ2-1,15,CASSLGAGTYNEQFF
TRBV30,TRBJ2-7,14,CAWRTPGGTYEQYF
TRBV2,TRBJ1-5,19,CASSEVTANRGYSNQPQHF
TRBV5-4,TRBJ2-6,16,CASSLAALLGANVLTF
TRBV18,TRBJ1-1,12,CASSAGNTEAFF
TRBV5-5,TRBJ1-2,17,CASSFGGTLNRVYGYTF
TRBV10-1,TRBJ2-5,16,CASSEFGGRDQETQYF
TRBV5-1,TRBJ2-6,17,CASSFIHSPSGANVLTF
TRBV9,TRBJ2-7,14,CASSAGASSYEQYF
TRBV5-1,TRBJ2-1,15,CASSLGLAGHNEQFF
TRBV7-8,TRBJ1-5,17,CASSYLHRYFLNQPQHF
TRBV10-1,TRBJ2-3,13,CASSRQTRDTQYF
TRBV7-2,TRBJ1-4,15,CASSPWGEEREKLFF
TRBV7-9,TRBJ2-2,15,CASSSGSVRTGELFF
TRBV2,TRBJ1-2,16,CASSEIPGTMDYGYTF
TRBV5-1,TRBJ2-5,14,CASTAGTSSETQYF
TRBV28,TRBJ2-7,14,CASSLLGQPYEQYF
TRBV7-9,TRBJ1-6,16,CASSYGPAGRNSPLHF
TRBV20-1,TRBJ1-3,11,CRAGIGNTIYF
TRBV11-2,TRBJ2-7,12,CASSRGLYEQYF
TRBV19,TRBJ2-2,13,CASNPSFTGELFF
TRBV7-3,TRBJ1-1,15,CASSLEGFPNTEAFF
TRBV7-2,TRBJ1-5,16,CASSLGPGVANQPQHF
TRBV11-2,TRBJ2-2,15,CASSLMAGRDGELFF
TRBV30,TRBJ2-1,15,CAWSTQQSSYNEQFF
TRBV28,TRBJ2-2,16,CASLWRLAENTGELFF
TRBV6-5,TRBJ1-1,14,CASEEGTVNTEAFF
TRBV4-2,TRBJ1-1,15,CASSQTGGLNTEAFF
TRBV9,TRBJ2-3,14,CASSGGWGTDTQYF
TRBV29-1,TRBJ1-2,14,CSVEVQRAHYGYTF
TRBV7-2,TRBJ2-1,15,CASSLLGGLYNEQFF
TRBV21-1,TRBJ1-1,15,CASSKVGRPNTEAFF